Following are 22 T cell receptor beta chains from one sample sequenced in a study of beta chain features in type 1 diabetes. Study-wide findings and caveats: Moderate but significant shortening of TCRB CDR3s was recorded in all four CD4+ subsets from Type 1 diabetes patients.

Antigens for these TCRs are unknown. The sequenced template was cDNA made from the entire isolated RNA. The table came from immunoSEQ multiplex PCR; TCRdb's copy has only in-frame clones and leaves some out. Of about 160,000 clones listed, 9% to 12% are singletons. What was sequenced was central memory CD4+ T cells from blood. The source of these receptors is a man aged 30 to 45 with type 1 diabetes.

This clone was picked up a small number of times. The CDR3 coding sequence is TGCGCCAGCAGCCAAGATTCCCGAACGGGACTAGCGTCGCGGTTCTTC. Translation gives CASSQDSRTGLASRFF. V and J are TRBV4-1 and TRBJ2-1; TRBD2 matches 10 bases. V dropped 0 bases and J dropped 15; count of bases not matched to a gene: 14. This CDR3 region has 16 residues. CDR1 and CDR2 from the germline V gene are MGHRA and YSYEKL.

Turning to this clone: The sample contains more than one DNA sequence encoding this CDR3. The genes are TRBV30 and TRBJ2-5; tentatively, D is TRBD2 (5 bases). Between the trimmed V and J ends, which lost 0 bases and 5 bases, there was a span of 7 bases. Germline V gene sequence: CDR1 GTSNPN, CDR2 SVGIG (reference sequence). The CDR3 is 12 amino acids. This CDR3 is CAWSVGGETQYF. The CDR3 nucleotides are TGTGCCTGGAGTGTGGGCGGGGAGACCCAGTACTTC.

This clone was seen a handful of times. The V gene is TRBV7-2, the J gene TRBJ2-2; 15 positions match TRBD2. Unmatched junction bases numbered 7, after V lost 5 bases and J lost 3 bases. CDR1 and CDR2 (germline): SGHTA, FQGNSA. The CDR3 is 18 amino acids. DNA for the CDR3: TGTGCCAGCAGCCCGGGACTAGCGGGAGGCGGTTACACCGGGGAGCTGTTTTTT. This gives the protein CASSPGLAGGGYTGELFF.

A note on this clone: A junction boundary mismatches the germline segment, possibly from a read error. V and J are TRBV5-1 and TRBJ2-3; 15 positions agree with TRBD2. The CDR3 is 15 residues long. Germline V gene sequence: CDR1 SGHRS, CDR2 YFSETQ. This CDR3 is CASSLGLAGGDTQYF. The CDR3 DNA is TGCGCCAGCAGTTTGGGACTAGCGGGAGGAGATACGCAGTATTTT.

A few counts support this clone. The chain uses TRBV11-2 and TRBJ2-4; TRBD1 agrees at 7 bases. The CDR3 consists of 14 residues. The V gene's germline CDR1 is SGHAT and CDR2 FQNNGV. V shed 1 base, J shed 8 bases, and the junction held 5 bases outside the gene matches. CDR3 nucleotides: TGTGCCAGCAGCTTAGGAGGGGGCGAGGACATTCAGTACTTC. Protein sequence: CASSLGGGEDIQYF.

Only a few counts were recorded for this clone. The genes are TRBV7-9 and TRBJ1-2; a weak D match, TRBD1 (5 bases). Trimming took off 1 base at V and 6 bases at J, with 12 bases between the two ends. There are 14 residues in the CDR3. Germline V gives CDR1 SEHNR, CDR2 FQNEAQ (reference sequence). The CDR3 sequence: CASSLVGQGHGYTF. The CDR3, as DNA: TGTGCCAGCAGCTTAGTAGGGCAGGGTCATGGCTACACCTTC.

The rearrangement uses TRBV29-1 and TRBJ2-7; D might be TRBD2 (6 bases). The V end was cut by 4 bases, the J end by 4 bases, with 8 bases between. The CDR3 loop spans 11 amino acids. Per germline, CDR1 SQVTM and CDR2 ANQGSEA. CDR3 coding DNA: TGCAGCGTTGGGGGGGAATACGAGCAGTACTTC. Its translation: CSVGGEYEQYF.

This clone was picked up a small number of times. V is TRBV5-4 and J is TRBJ2-5; a weak D match, TRBD2 (5 bases). CDR1 is SGHNT, CDR2 YYREEE, per germline (reference sequence). CDR3 length: 14 amino acids. Trimming removed 0 bases from V and 4 bases from J, with 10 bases in between. The CDR3 reads CASSLGGLGETQYF. CDR3 nucleotide sequence: TGTGCCAGCAGCTTGGGCGGGTTGGGAGAGACCCAGTACTTC.

The table lists this clone with a few counts. The chain recombines TRBV23-1 with TRBJ2-7, with TRBD2 as a possible D gene (5 bases). TRBV23-1 is filed as an ORF, its function uncertain. CDR3 length: 13 amino acids. V lost 4 bases and J 0 bases, leaving 7 bases between the germline ends. The CDR3 loop reads CASSPRDSYEQYF. CDR3 nucleotide sequence: TGCGCCAGCAGTCCCCGGGACTCCTACGAGCAGTACTTC.

In this sample, this clone turned up a few times. The V gene is TRBV7-6, the J gene TRBJ2-5, with TRBD1 as a possible D gene (5 bases). There are 14 residues in the CDR3. With 2 bases removed from V and 2 bases from J, the gap between germline ends came to 9 bases. Germline CDR1 and CDR2: SGHVS and FNYEAQ. The CDR3 loop is CASSLRAGQETQYF. For the CDR3, the DNA is TGTGCCAGCAGCTTACGGGCAGGGCAAGAGACCCAGTACTTC.

This sequence joins TRBV4-2 and TRBJ1-1, with D uncertain. V lost 3 bases and J lost 3, with 11 bases in between. The CDR3 extends over 14 amino acids. Germline values: CDR1 LGHNA, CDR2 YNFKEQ. CDR3 in DNA: TGTGCCAGCAGCCAGGAAGAAGGAGACACTGAAGCTTTCTTT. Its translation: CASSQEEGDTEAFF.

This clone was counted a few times. The chain combines TRBV6-1 with TRBJ1-5; 9 positions match TRBD1. V trimming: 6 bases; J trimming: 7 bases; junction bases outside the gene matches: 7. Germline loops: CDR1 MNHNS, CDR2 SASEGT. CDR3 length equals 14 residues. The CDR3 DNA reads as TGTGCCAGCAGGATAACAGGGGGCAGACAGCCCCAGCATTTT. It encodes CASRITGGRQPQHF.

The rearrangement joins TRBV10-3 to TRBJ2-2; 9 bases fit TRBD1. Trimming removed 4 bases from V and 6 bases from J; junction bases left unmatched: 0. The CDR3 has 13 amino acids. Germline V gene sequence: CDR1 ENHRY, CDR2 SYGVKD. The CDR3 sequence is CAISGQGAGELFF. DNA for the CDR3: TGTGCCATCAGTGGACAGGGGGCCGGGGAGCTGTTTTTT.

This clone was counted a few times. CDR3 amino acids: CASSLSSGSNEQFF. For the CDR3, the DNA is TGTGCCAGCAGCTTGAGTAGCGGGAGCAATGAGCAGTTCTTC. This sequence joins TRBV7-9 and TRBJ2-1, with TRBD2 matching over 9 bases. The germline CDR1 and CDR2 sequences are SEHNR and FQNEAQ (reference sequence). CDR3 length equals 14 residues. Trimming at V came to 3 bases and at J to 6 bases, leaving 3 bases not matched to a gene.

This clone was counted only a few times. The chain uses TRBV5-1 and TRBJ2-2; 10 bases line up with TRBD1. Germline-derived CDR1 and CDR2 are SGHRS and YFSETQ. J gave up 4 bases and V 3 bases, and 3 bases lay outside the gene matches. The CDR3 length is 15 residues. The CDR3 DNA follows: TGCGCCAGCAGCTCGGGACAGGGGCGCACCGGGGAGCTGTTTTTT. Protein sequence: CASSSGQGRTGELFF.

The CDR3 sequence: CASSVQGPGETQYF. The DNA for the CDR3 is TGCGCCAGCAGCGTTCAGGGTCCCGGGGAGACCCAGTACTTC. This rearrangement joins TRBV5-1 to TRBJ2-5, with TRBD1 as a possible D gene (5 bases). Germline CDR1 and CDR2: SGHRS and YFSETQ. V was shortened by 4 bases and J by 5 bases, with 15 bases between the two germline ends. The CDR3 sequence is 14 residues long.

This clone has more than one count but fewer than ten. The chain employs TRBV10-3 and TRBJ2-1; 14 nucleotides align to TRBD2. The V segment lost 9 bases and the J segment 6 bases; nucleotides outside the gene matches: 4. The CDR3 extends over 14 amino acids. Germline CDR1 ENHRY, CDR2 SYGVKD. The DNA of the CDR3 is TGTGCCATATCAGGGACTAGCGGGAGCAATGAGCAGTTCTTC. It specifies CAISGTSGSNEQFF.

This clone showed up just a few times. The genes are TRBV9 and TRBJ1-5; D is possibly TRBD1 (5 bases). The CDR3 has 15 amino acids. V lost 1 base, J lost 4 bases, and 12 bases lay in between. The V gene's germline CDR1 is SGDLS and CDR2 YYNGEE. The CDR3: CASSVLGDENQPQHF. CDR3 DNA sequence: TGTGCCAGCAGCGTACTAGGGGATGAAAATCAGCCCCAGCATTTT.

V is TRBV6-5 and J is TRBJ1-5; D gene ambiguous. Germline loops: CDR1 MNHEY, CDR2 SVGAGI. CDR3 size: 14 residues. The V end lost 0 bases, the J end lost 3 bases, and 6 bases lay between the germline ends. CDR3 in DNA: TGTGCCAGCAGTTACTCGGCTGTCAATCAGCCCCAGCATTTT. This translates into CASSYSAVNQPQHF.

This clone was detected a few times. This sequence joins TRBV4-2 and TRBJ2-1; 8 nucleotides align to TRBD2. Germline CDR1 reads LGHNA; CDR2 reads YNFKEQ. There are 17 residues in the CDR3. With 0 bases clipped from V and 3 bases from J, the junction kept 7 bases outside the gene matches. The CDR3 DNA sequence: TGTGCCAGCAGCCAAGAGGAGGTAGCGGGAAACTACAATGAGCAGTTCTTC. Translated, it gives CASSQEEVAGNYNEQFF.

This clone was counted only a few times. This sequence joins TRBV28 and TRBJ1-2; D uncertain. CDR3 size: 14 residues. The germline gives CDR1 MDHEN, CDR2 SYDVKM. V lost 6 bases, J lost 5 bases, and 16 bases lay in between. This CDR3 reads CASSTPVEAYGYTF. As DNA, the CDR3 is TGTGCCAGCAGCACTCCTGTCGAGGCGTATGGCTACACCTTC.

V is TRBV14 and J is TRBJ2-5, with D possibly TRBD1 on 6 matching bases. V was clipped by 4 bases and J by 7 bases, with 16 bases between them. This CDR3 comprises 14 residues. The germline V gene has CDR1 SGHDN and CDR2 FVKESK. Written as DNA, the CDR3 is TGTGCCAGCAGCCCCGGACAGTTGCCAGGGACCCAGTACTTC. This encodes CASSPGQLPGTQYF.